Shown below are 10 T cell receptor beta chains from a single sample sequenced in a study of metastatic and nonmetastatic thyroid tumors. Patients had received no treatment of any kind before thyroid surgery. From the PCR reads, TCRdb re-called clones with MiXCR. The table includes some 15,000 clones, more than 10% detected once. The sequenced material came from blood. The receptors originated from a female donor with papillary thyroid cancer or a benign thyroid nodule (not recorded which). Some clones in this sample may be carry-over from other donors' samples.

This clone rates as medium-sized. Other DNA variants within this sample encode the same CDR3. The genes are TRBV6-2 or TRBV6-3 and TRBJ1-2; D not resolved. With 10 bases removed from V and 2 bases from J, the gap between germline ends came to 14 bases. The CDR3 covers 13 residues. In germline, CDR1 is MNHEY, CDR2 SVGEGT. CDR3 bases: TGTGCCACCTCGCCCGACGTAAACTATGGCTACACCTTC. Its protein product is CATSPDVNYGYTF.

CDR3 residues: CASSPRTENTEAFF. The DNA of the CDR3 is TGTGCCAGCTCACCACGGACTGAAAACACTGAAGCTTTCTTT. The V call is TRBV18, the J call TRBJ1-1; D ambiguous. CDR1 and CDR2 from the germline V gene are KGHSH and LQKENI. V was shortened by 1 base and J by 2 bases, with 8 bases between the two germline ends. The CDR3 is 14 residues long.

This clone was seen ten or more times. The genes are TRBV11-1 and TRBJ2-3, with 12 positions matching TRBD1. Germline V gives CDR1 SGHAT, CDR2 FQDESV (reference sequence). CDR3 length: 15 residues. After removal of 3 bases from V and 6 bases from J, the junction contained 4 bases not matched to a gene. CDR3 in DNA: TGTGCCAGCAGCTTCAGGGACAGGGGGCTTGATACGCAGTATTTT. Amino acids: CASSFRDRGLDTQYF.

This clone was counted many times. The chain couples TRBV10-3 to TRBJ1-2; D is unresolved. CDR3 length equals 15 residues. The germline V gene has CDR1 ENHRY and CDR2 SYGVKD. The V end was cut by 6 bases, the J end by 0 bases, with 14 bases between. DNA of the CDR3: TGTGCCATCAGAGCCGGAGCGGAAGCTAACTATGGCTACACCTTC. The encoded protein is CAIRAGAEANYGYTF.

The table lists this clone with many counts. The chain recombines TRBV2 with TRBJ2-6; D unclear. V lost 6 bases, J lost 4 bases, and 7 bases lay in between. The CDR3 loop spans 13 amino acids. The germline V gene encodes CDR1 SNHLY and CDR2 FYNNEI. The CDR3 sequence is CASRDTGANVLTF. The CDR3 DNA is TGTGCCAGCAGGGATACGGGGGCCAACGTCCTGACTTTC.

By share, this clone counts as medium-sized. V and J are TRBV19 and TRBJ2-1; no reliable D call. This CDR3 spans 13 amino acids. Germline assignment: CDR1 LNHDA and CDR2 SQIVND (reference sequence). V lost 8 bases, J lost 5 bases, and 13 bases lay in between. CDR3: CASAIDGHNEQFF. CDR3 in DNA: TGTGCCAGTGCCATTGACGGGCACAATGAGCAGTTCTTC.

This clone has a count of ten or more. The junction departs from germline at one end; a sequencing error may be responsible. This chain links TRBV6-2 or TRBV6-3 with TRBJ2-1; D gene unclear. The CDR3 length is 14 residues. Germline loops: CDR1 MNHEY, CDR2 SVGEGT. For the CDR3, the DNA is TGTGCCAGCACCCCTCCCGGGCCGCGGAATGGGCAGTTCTTC. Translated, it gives CASTPPGPRNGQFF.

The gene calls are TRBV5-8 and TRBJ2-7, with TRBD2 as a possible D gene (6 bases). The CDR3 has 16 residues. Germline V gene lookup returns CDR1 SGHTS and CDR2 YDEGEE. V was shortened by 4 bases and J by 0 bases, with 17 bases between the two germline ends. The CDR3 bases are TGTGCCAGCAGCCCGTTAGCGGCCATATCCTCCTACGAGCAGTACTTC. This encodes CASSPLAAISSYEQYF.

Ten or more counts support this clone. Here the CDR3 DNA reads TGTGCCAGCAGCTTAGTTCTAGCGGGACAAGAGACCCAGTACTTC. Protein: CASSLVLAGQETQYF. The rearrangement joins TRBV7-8 to TRBJ2-5; TRBD2 agrees at 9 bases. Trimming at V came to 1 base and at J to 2 bases, leaving 2 bases not matched to a gene. CDR1 is SGHVS, CDR2 FQNEAQ, per germline. CDR3 length: 15 amino acids.

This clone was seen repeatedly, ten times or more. Written as DNA, the CDR3 is TGTGCCAGCAAGGACAGGGGAGACACTGAAGCTTTCTTT. As protein: CASKDRGDTEAFF. The V and J genes are TRBV2 and TRBJ1-1; 9 positions match TRBD1. The CDR3 loop spans 13 amino acids. Trimming at V came to 7 bases and at J to 3 bases, leaving 3 bases not matched to a gene. Germline CDR1 and CDR2: SNHLY and FYNNEI.